This passage covers 15 T cell receptor beta chains from one sample sequenced in a study of cytomegalovirus exposure and HLA in healthy donors. The PCR contained 60 Vbeta and 13 Jbeta primers. Measured with immunoSEQ multiplex PCR; TCRdb has only the in-frame clones, and not every one. Seen here are 150,000 to 200,000 clones, around 77% observed once, and the top ten hold roughly 3%. Sequences were obtained from PBMCs. The source of these receptors is a female donor in good health and CMV-seronegative.

The chain uses TRBV19 and TRBJ2-7; 7 bases agree with TRBD1. This CDR3 spans 14 amino acids. CDR1 is LNHDA and CDR2 is SQIVND in the germline V gene (reference sequence). Trimming at V came to 5 bases and at J to 3 bases, leaving 7 bases not matched to a gene. The CDR3 region has the DNA TGTGCCAGTAGTCCCCAGGGGGTAAACTACGAGCAGTACTTC. This gives the protein CASSPQGVNYEQYF.

The table lists this clone with a count of one. CDR3 nucleotide sequence: TGCAGCGGTCGGGGGGGGGAGACGGAGCAGTTCTTC. Its protein product is CSGRGGETEQFF. The chain combines TRBV29-1 with TRBJ2-1, with 8 bases lining up with TRBD2. Germline CDR1 SQVTM, CDR2 ANQGSEA. The CDR3 sequence is 12 residues long. Trimming cost V 7 bases and J 10 bases; bases outside gene matches: 9.

This clone has more than one count but fewer than ten. The chain recombines TRBV2 with TRBJ1-1, with TRBD1 identical over 8 bases. Germline V CDR1 and CDR2: SNHLY, FYNNEI. The ends lost 5 bases at V and 12 bases at J; junction bases unmatched: 2. The CDR3 is made up of 10 amino acids. The DNA for the CDR3 is TGTGCCAGCAGTAGGGACAGGACTTTCTTT. Translation gives CASSRDRTFF.

The chain employs TRBV29-1 and TRBJ2-3; 8 nucleotides match TRBD1. CDR3 length: 13 amino acids. Germline V gene sequence: CDR1 SQVTM, CDR2 ANQGSEA. V lost 7 bases, J lost 3 bases, and 6 bases stayed unmatched. The CDR3 protein is CSGSNRGTDTQYF. CDR3 in DNA: TGCAGCGGATCCAACAGGGGGACAGATACGCAGTATTTT.

The chain recombines TRBV6-5 with TRBJ2-4; D may be TRBD2 (5 bases). Trimming left V 2 bases short and J 6 bases short, with 11 bases between. The CDR3 has 14 residues. The V gene's germline CDR1 is MNHEY and CDR2 SVGAGI. The DNA for the CDR3 is TGTGCCAGCAGTTACGGGCTAGAGGGAAACATTCAGTACTTC. Residues: CASSYGLEGNIQYF.

The chain uses TRBV7-9 and TRBJ2-5, with 8 bases aligning to TRBD2. The CDR3 extends over 16 amino acids. Germline V gene data show CDR1 as SEHNR and CDR2 as FQNEAQ (reference sequence). With 1 base clipped from V and 2 bases from J, the junction kept 6 bases outside the gene matches. As DNA, the CDR3 is TGTGCCAGCAGCTTAGGAAGCGGGGGCCCTCAAGAGACCCAGTACTTC. It is translated as CASSLGSGGPQETQYF.

The chain joins TRBV5-4 to TRBJ2-3; 10 bases fit TRBD2. Germline V CDR1 and CDR2: SGHNT, YYREEE (reference sequence). J was trimmed by 3 bases and V by 0 bases; bases with no gene match: 7. This CDR3 is 17 amino acids long. In DNA, the CDR3 is TGTGCCAGCAGCTTGGCCTGGCTAGCGGGAGCAACAGATACGCAGTATTTT. Residues: CASSLAWLAGATDTQYF.

V is TRBV7-3 and J is TRBJ2-2; 7 nucleotides agree with TRBD2. The length of the CDR3 is 15 residues. Germline values: CDR1 SGHTA, CDR2 FQGTGA. J was trimmed by 1 base and V by 5 bases; bases with no gene match: 4. CDR3 nucleotide sequence: TGTGCCAGCAGCACCGGGACTAAGAACACCGGGGAGCTGTTTTTT. Translated, it gives CASSTGTKNTGELFF.

This clone was recorded only once. V usage is TRBV4-2 and J usage is TRBJ2-1; 9 nucleotides line up with TRBD1. Unmatched junction bases numbered 8, after V lost 5 bases and J lost 0 bases. The CDR3 loop spans 17 amino acids. The germline V gene has CDR1 LGHNA and CDR2 YNFKEQ. CDR3 DNA: TGTGCCAGCAGCTCTGGGACAGGGTCAAACTCCTACAATGAGCAGTTCTTC. It specifies CASSSGTGSNSYNEQFF.

This clone was found once. The chain carries TRBV7-3 and TRBJ2-1; possibly TRBD2 for D (5 bases). The V end was cut by 5 bases, the J end by 1 base, with 15 bases between. The CDR3 totals 16 residues. The V gene's germline CDR1 is SGHTA and CDR2 FQGTGA. This chain's CDR3 is CASSEGLAPSYNEQFF. CDR3 nucleotide sequence: TGTGCCAGCAGCGAAGGGTTAGCGCCTTCCTACAATGAGCAGTTCTTC.

V and J are TRBV7-8 and TRBJ2-2; a possible D gene is TRBD2 (6 bases). The CDR3 covers 13 residues. Germline loops: CDR1 SGHVS, CDR2 FQNEAQ. V was cut by 6 bases and J by 6 bases, with 11 bases left in between. The CDR3 is CASRSGSPGELFF. The CDR3 region has the DNA TGTGCCAGCAGGTCCGGGAGCCCCGGGGAGCTGTTTTTT.

The chain joins TRBV6-4 to TRBJ1-2; 10 positions agree with TRBD1. From germline, CDR1 is MRHNA and CDR2 SNTAGT. This CDR3 is built from 14 residues. Trimming took 7 bases from V and 2 from J; bases not matched to a gene: 4. The CDR3 nucleotides are TGTGCCAGCAAGCGACAGGGGGCAAACTATGGCTACACCTTC. Amino acid sequence: CASKRQGANYGYTF.

The chain couples TRBV29-1 to TRBJ2-7; D is perhaps TRBD1 (5 bases). CDR3 size: 13 residues. Germline CDR1 and CDR2: SQVTM and ANQGSEA. V dropped 2 bases and J dropped 4 bases, with 12 bases sitting between them. Here the CDR3 reads CSVERGSSYEQYF. CDR3 nucleotide sequence: TGCAGCGTTGAAAGGGGATCTAGTTACGAGCAGTACTTC.

V usage is TRBV7-9 and J usage is TRBJ2-7, with TRBD2 matching 12 bases. From germline, CDR1 is SEHNR and CDR2 FQNEAQ (reference sequence). V lost 5 bases to trimming and J lost 5 bases; unmatched junction nucleotides: 16. The CDR3 length is 18 residues. The CDR3 region has the DNA TGTGCCAGCAGCCCAAAAGTGCGACTAGCGGGAGTATCAGACGAGCAGTACTTC. Protein product: CASSPKVRLAGVSDEQYF.

The J gene is TRBJ2-2, the V gene TRBV2; D may be TRBD1 (6 bases). Trimming cost V 6 bases and J 7 bases, with 18 bases left between them. The CDR3 sequence is 15 residues long. Germline CDR1 SNHLY, CDR2 FYNNEI. CDR3 coding DNA: TGTGCCAGCAGCCCCGGTCCGAGGGGGTTCGGGGAGCTGTTTTTT. Amino acid sequence: CASSPGPRGFGELFF.